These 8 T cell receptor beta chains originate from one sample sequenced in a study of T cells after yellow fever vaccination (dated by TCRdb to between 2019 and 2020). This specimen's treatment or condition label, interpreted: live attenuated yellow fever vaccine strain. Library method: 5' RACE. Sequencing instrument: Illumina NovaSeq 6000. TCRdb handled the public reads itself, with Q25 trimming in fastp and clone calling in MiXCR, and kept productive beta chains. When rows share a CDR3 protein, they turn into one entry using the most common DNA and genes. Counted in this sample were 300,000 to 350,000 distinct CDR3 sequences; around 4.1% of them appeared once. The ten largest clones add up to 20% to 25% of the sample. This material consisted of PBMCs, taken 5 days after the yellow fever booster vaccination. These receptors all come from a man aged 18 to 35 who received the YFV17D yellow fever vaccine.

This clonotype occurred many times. The CDR3 DNA is TGCGCCAGCAGCTCGGGGGACAGCTACAATGAGCAGTTCTTC. It codes for CASSSGDSYNEQFF. V and J are TRBV5-1 and TRBJ2-1; D might be TRBD1 (7 bases). The V gene's germline CDR1 is SGHRS and CDR2 YFSETQ. Trimming removed 3 bases at V and 3 bases at J, with 10 bases between. CDR3 length: 14 residues. The entire variable domain, with the rest obtained from reference TRBV5-1 and TRBJ2-1, is as follows: KAGVTQTPRYLIKTRGQQVTLSCSPISGHRSVSWYQQTPGQGLQFLFEYFSETQRNKGNFPGRFSGRQFSNSRSEMNVSTLELGDSALYLCASSSGDSYNEQFFGPGTRLTVL.

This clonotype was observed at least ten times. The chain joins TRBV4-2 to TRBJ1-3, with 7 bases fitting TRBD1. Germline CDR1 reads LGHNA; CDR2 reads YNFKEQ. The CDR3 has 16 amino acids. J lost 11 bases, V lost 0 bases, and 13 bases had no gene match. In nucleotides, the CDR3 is TGTGCCAGCAGCCAAGATCTGGGGCCGACAGGGTCCGCCATATATTTT. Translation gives CASSQDLGPTGSAIYF.

CDR3 nucleotide sequence: TGTGCCAGCAGCTTGGACCCTCGCTCCTACGAGCAGTACTTC. This sequence encodes CASSLDPRSYEQYF. The chain carries TRBV7-9 and TRBJ2-7; D not certain. The length of the CDR3 is 14 residues. Trimming pared 3 bases from V and 0 bases from J, leaving 9 bases between. CDR1 SEHNR and CDR2 FQNEAQ come from the germline V gene (reference sequence).

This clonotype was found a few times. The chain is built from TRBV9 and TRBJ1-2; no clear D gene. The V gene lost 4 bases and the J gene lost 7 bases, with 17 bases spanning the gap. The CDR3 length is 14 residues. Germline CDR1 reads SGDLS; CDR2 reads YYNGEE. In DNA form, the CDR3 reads TGTGCCAGCAGCCGTAGAGGAGGGAAAGGTGGCTACACCTTC. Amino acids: CASSRRGGKGGYTF.

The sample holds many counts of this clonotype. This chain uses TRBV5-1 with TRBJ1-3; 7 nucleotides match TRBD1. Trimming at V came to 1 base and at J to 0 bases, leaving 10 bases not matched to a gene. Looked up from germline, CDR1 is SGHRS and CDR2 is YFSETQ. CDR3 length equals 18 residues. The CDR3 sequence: CASSLLGTESNSGNTIYF. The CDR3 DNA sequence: TGCGCCAGCAGCTTGTTAGGGACAGAATCTAACTCTGGAAACACCATATATTTT.

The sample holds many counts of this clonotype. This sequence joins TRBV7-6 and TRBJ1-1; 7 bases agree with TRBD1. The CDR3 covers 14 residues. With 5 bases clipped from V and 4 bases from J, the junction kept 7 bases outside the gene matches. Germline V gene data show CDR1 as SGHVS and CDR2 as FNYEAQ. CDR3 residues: CASSRQGKITEAFF. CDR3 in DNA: TGTGCCAGCAGCAGACAGGGAAAGATCACTGAAGCTTTCTTT.

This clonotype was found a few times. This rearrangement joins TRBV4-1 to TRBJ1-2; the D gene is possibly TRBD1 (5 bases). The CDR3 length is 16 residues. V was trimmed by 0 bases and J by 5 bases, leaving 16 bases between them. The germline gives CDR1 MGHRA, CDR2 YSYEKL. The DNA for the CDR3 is TGCGCCAGCAGCCAAGATAGAGCGACAGAGAGTTATGGCTACACCTTC. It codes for CASSQDRATESYGYTF.

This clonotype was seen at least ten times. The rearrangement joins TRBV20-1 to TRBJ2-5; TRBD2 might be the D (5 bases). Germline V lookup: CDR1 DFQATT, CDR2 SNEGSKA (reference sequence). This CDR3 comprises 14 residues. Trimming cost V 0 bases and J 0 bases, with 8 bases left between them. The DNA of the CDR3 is TGCAGTGCTAGAGATCTAGCAAACCAAGAGACCCAGTACTTC. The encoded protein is CSARDLANQETQYF.